These T cell receptor beta chains were read from a single sample in a study of early T cells in non-severe SARS-CoV-2 infection. TCRdb re-analysed the 5' RACE reads in MiXCR, keeping a single row per CDR3 protein. The sample holds under 70,000 distinct CDR3 sequences, 5.5% to 7% seen once. The material was whole blood, obtained at baseline. The receptors stem from an adult who was a healthcare worker with PCR-confirmed SARS-CoV-2 infection or an uninfected control (not recorded which). Both conserved end residues are part of each CDR3. Fields, in order: D gene, J gene, V gene, clone size, CDR3 DNA, CDR3 protein. A D gene is named only where the DNA matches it firmly. The size entry is marked missing in some rows and otherwise reads once, few, many or a size class.

d_call: TRBD2; j_call: TRBJ2-7; v_call: TRBV28; clone_size: many; cdr3_nt: TGTGCCAGCAGTTTGGGGACTAGCGGCCTCGGTGAGCAGTACTTC; cdr3_aa: CASSLGTSGLGEQYF
d_call: NA; j_call: TRBJ1-2; v_call: TRBV2; clone_size: few; cdr3_nt: TGTGCCAGCAGCCCCAAAGGGTGGAACTATGGCTACACCTTC; cdr3_aa: CASSPKGWNYGYTF
d_call: TRBD1; j_call: TRBJ2-5; v_call: TRBV28; clone_size: many; cdr3_nt: TGTGCCAGCAGTCCCGGGCTGGACAGGGTTGGGGCCCAAGAGACCCAGTACTTC; cdr3_aa: CASSPGLDRVGAQETQYF
d_call: NA; j_call: TRBJ2-1; v_call: TRBV5-4; clone_size: few; cdr3_nt: TGTGCCAGCAGCCCACCGCCTTACAATGAGCAGTTCTTC; cdr3_aa: CASSPPPYNEQFF
d_call: TRBD1; j_call: TRBJ2-7; v_call: TRBV20-1; clone_size: many; cdr3_nt: TGCAGTGCTAGGGGACAGGGGGACGACGAGCAGTACTTC; cdr3_aa: CSARGQGDDEQYF
d_call: NA; j_call: TRBJ1-4; v_call: TRBV5-5; clone_size: NA; cdr3_nt: TGTGCCAGCAGCTTGGACTTTGGGAAACGGATGGGTGAAAAACTGTTTTTT; cdr3_aa: CASSLDFGKRMGEKLFF
d_call: TRBD1; j_call: TRBJ2-7; v_call: TRBV25-1; clone_size: many; cdr3_nt: TGTGCCACCACCCGCGGCAGGGGGAACTACGAGCAGTACTTC; cdr3_aa: CATTRGRGNYEQYF
d_call: NA; j_call: TRBJ2-3; v_call: TRBV28; clone_size: many; cdr3_nt: TGTGCCAGCAGTTTCCGGAGCGGTCCCACAGATACGCAGTATTTT; cdr3_aa: CASSFRSGPTDTQYF
d_call: NA; j_call: TRBJ1-6; v_call: TRBV6-5; clone_size: many; cdr3_nt: TGTGCCAGCAGCCGAGTGGGGGGCTCACCCCTCCACTTT; cdr3_aa: CASSRVGGSPLHF
d_call: TRBD2; j_call: TRBJ2-3; v_call: TRBV6-5; clone_size: few; cdr3_nt: TGTGCCAGCAGTTACGATAGAGCGGGAGGGGCGGATACGCAGTATTTT; cdr3_aa: CASSYDRAGGADTQYF
d_call: NA; j_call: TRBJ1-3; v_call: TRBV7-2; clone_size: many; cdr3_nt: TGTGCCAGCAGCTTTGACCAGAGCTCTAAAAACACCATATATTTT; cdr3_aa: CASSFDQSSKNTIYF
d_call: TRBD1; j_call: TRBJ2-7; v_call: TRBV27; clone_size: many; cdr3_nt: TGTGCCAGCAGTTTATCCCAGACAGGGGTCCGCTACGAGCAGTACTTC; cdr3_aa: CASSLSQTGVRYEQYF
d_call: TRBD1; j_call: TRBJ1-2; v_call: TRBV5-4; clone_size: few; cdr3_nt: TGTGCCAGCACCCTTTGGGAGACAGGGCTACGTGGCTACACCTTC; cdr3_aa: CASTLWETGLRGYTF
d_call: TRBD2; j_call: TRBJ2-2; v_call: TRBV6-2/TRBV6-3; clone_size: few; cdr3_nt: TGTGCCAGCTCGGGTCTAGCGGCCACCGGGGAGCTGTTTTTT; cdr3_aa: CASSGLAATGELFF
d_call: NA; j_call: TRBJ2-3; v_call: TRBV4-1; clone_size: many; cdr3_nt: TGCGCCAGCAGCCAAGATGACAGAGTCCCAGATACGCAGTATTTT; cdr3_aa: CASSQDDRVPDTQYF
d_call: NA; j_call: TRBJ2-1; v_call: TRBV7-6; clone_size: NA; cdr3_nt: TGTGCCAGCAGCTTATCCCCTTTATTAACAGGGAGTAATGAGCAGTTCTTC; cdr3_aa: CASSLSPLLTGSNEQFF
d_call: TRBD2; j_call: TRBJ2-5; v_call: TRBV20-1; clone_size: many; cdr3_nt: TGCAGTGCTAGGGGCGCTAGCGGGAGAGTTCAGGAGACCCAGTACTTC; cdr3_aa: CSARGASGRVQETQYF
d_call: TRBD1; j_call: TRBJ1-4; v_call: TRBV20-1; clone_size: many; cdr3_nt: TGCAGTGCTCTCTCCCGACAGGGGACTAATGAAAAACTGTTTTTT; cdr3_aa: CSALSRQGTNEKLFF
d_call: NA; j_call: TRBJ1-1; v_call: TRBV10-3; clone_size: many; cdr3_nt: TGTGCCATCAGTGACGACCTCACAATGAACACTGAAGCTTTCTTT; cdr3_aa: CAISDDLTMNTEAFF
d_call: NA; j_call: TRBJ2-7; v_call: TRBV20-1; clone_size: many; cdr3_nt: TGCAGTGCTGACGGACACTCCGTCTCCTACGAGCAGTACTTC; cdr3_aa: CSADGHSVSYEQYF
d_call: TRBD2; j_call: TRBJ2-7; v_call: TRBV28; clone_size: few; cdr3_nt: TGTGCCACCCGAAGACTAGCGAGTACCTACGAGCAGTACTTC; cdr3_aa: CATRRLASTYEQYF
d_call: TRBD1; j_call: TRBJ2-1; v_call: TRBV2; clone_size: many; cdr3_nt: TGTGCCAGCAGTGAGTTGGGGACAGGATACAATGAGCAGTTCTTC; cdr3_aa: CASSELGTGYNEQFF
d_call: NA; j_call: TRBJ1-4; v_call: TRBV7-8; clone_size: NA; cdr3_nt: TGTGCCAGCAGCTTAGCCCCGCAAGCTAATGAAAAACTGTTTTTT; cdr3_aa: CASSLAPQANEKLFF
d_call: TRBD2; j_call: TRBJ2-1; v_call: TRBV19; clone_size: many; cdr3_nt: TGTGCCAGTAGCCTCAAGGGACTAGCGGGATTTTCCTCCTACAATGAGCAGTTCTTC; cdr3_aa: CASSLKGLAGFSSYNEQFF
d_call: NA; j_call: TRBJ2-7; v_call: TRBV19; clone_size: NA; cdr3_nt: TGTGCCAGTAGCTCTAGCGTCTACGAGCAGTACTTC; cdr3_aa: CASSSSVYEQYF
d_call: NA; j_call: TRBJ2-1; v_call: TRBV20-1; clone_size: many; cdr3_nt: TGCAGTGCTAGTTTATCCCCCAATGAGCAGTTCTTC; cdr3_aa: CSASLSPNEQFF
d_call: NA; j_call: TRBJ1-1; v_call: TRBV12-3/TRBV12-4; clone_size: few; cdr3_nt: TGTGCCAGCAGCCCGTCACGTCGGGGGGCGAACACTGAAGCTTTCTTT; cdr3_aa: CASSPSRRGANTEAFF
d_call: NA; j_call: TRBJ2-2; v_call: TRBV5-8; clone_size: many; cdr3_nt: TGTGCCAGCAGCTTCTATCTGACCCCCGGCTTGAGGACCGGGGAGCTGTTTTTT; cdr3_aa: CASSFYLTPGLRTGELFF
d_call: NA; j_call: TRBJ2-3; v_call: TRBV20-1; clone_size: few; cdr3_nt: TGCAGTGCTAGAGATAACGGGGCTAGCACAGATACGCAGTATTTT; cdr3_aa: CSARDNGASTDTQYF
d_call: TRBD2; j_call: TRBJ2-7; v_call: TRBV29-1; clone_size: NA; cdr3_nt: TGCAGCGTTGCCGGGACTAGCGGTTCCTACGAGCAGTACTTC; cdr3_aa: CSVAGTSGSYEQYF
d_call: NA; j_call: TRBJ1-6; v_call: TRBV15; clone_size: NA; cdr3_nt: TGTGCCACCAGCCCAGATAGGGTTGGTAGTTCACCCCTCCACTTT; cdr3_aa: CATSPDRVGSSPLHF